The 30 T cell receptor beta chains reported below all come from one sample, sequenced in a study of beta chain features in type 1 diabetes. Notes on the study in general: Moderate yet significant TCRB CDR3 shortening was seen in Type 1 diabetes patients in all four CD4+ subsets.

No antigen has been assigned to these receptors. Expressed TCRB transcripts were sequenced because the isolated RNA had all been reverse transcribed beforehand. Using immunoSEQ multiplex PCR, the repertoire was profiled, and TCRdb retains in-frame clones only, with some absent. The sample has a few hundred thousand clones, about 10% seen once. The specimen sequenced was central memory CD4+ T cells from blood. The receptor set was obtained from a man aged 30 to 45 with type 1 diabetes.

This clone was picked up a small number of times. The gene calls are TRBV6-6 and TRBJ2-7, with D unresolved. The CDR3 totals 14 residues. The V end was cut by 5 bases, the J end by 3 bases, with 14 bases between. Germline V CDR1 and CDR2: MNHNY, SVGAGI (reference sequence). Here the CDR3 reads CASSETAYRYEQYF. CDR3 nucleotides: TGTGCCAGCAGTGAGACCGCGTACCGCTACGAGCAGTACTTC.

This clone was observed many times. This rearrangement joins TRBV10-3 to TRBJ2-5, with 10 bases identical to TRBD2. CDR3 length: 12 amino acids. With V trimmed by 10 bases and J by 3 bases, 2 bases remained unmatched. The germline V gene has CDR1 ENHRY and CDR2 SYGVKD. The CDR3 region has the DNA TGTGCCACCGGGACTAGCGAAGAGACCCAGTACTTC. Translated: CATGTSEETQYF.

This chain links TRBV28 with TRBJ2-6; D perhaps matches TRBD1 (6 bases). The CDR3 covers 15 residues. The germline gives CDR1 MDHEN, CDR2 SYDVKM. V was pared by 6 bases and J by 1 base, with 10 bases between. CDR3 DNA: TGTGCCAGCAGGTCGGACAGTTCTGGGGCCAACGTCCTGACTTTC. Its protein is CASRSDSSGANVLTF.

This clone was counted ten times or more. V gene TRBV13 combines with J gene TRBJ1-4; perhaps TRBD1 as D (6 bases). Germline V lookup: CDR1 PRHDT, CDR2 FYEKMQ (reference sequence). The V and J ends lost 4 bases and 3 bases respectively, with 15 bases between them. The CDR3 covers 16 residues. CDR3 in amino acids: CASSSNYRDSNEKLFF. The CDR3 DNA reads TGTGCCAGCAGCTCCAACTACAGGGATTCTAATGAAAAACTGTTTTTT.

This clone occurred a few times. The chain carries TRBV7-9 and TRBJ2-5; D is undetermined. V was shortened by 11 bases and J by 5 bases, with 9 bases between the two germline ends. Germline values: CDR1 SEHNR, CDR2 FQNEAQ (reference sequence). CDR3 length: 10 amino acids. The CDR3 sequence is CAWSSETQYF. The CDR3 DNA follows: TGTGCCTGGTCCAGTGAGACCCAGTACTTC.

This sequence joins TRBV7-8 and TRBJ2-7; D is undetermined. CDR3 length: 13 residues. Trimming took 5 bases from V and 3 from J, leaving 11 bases between them. Germline V gene lookup returns CDR1 SGHVS and CDR2 FQNEAQ. CDR3 amino acids: CASSPTHFYEQYF. CDR3 bases: TGTGCCAGCAGCCCGACCCACTTCTACGAGCAGTACTTC. Complete variable domain (other parts from reference TRBV7-8 and TRBJ2-7): GAGVSQSPRYKVAKRGQDVALRCDPISGHVSLFWYQQALGQGPEFLTYFQNEAQLDKSGLPSDRFFAERPEGSVSTLKIQRTQQEDSAVYLCASSPTHFYEQYFGPGTRLTVT.

V gene TRBV18 combines with J gene TRBJ2-5, with 13 bases aligning to TRBD2. The V segment lost 5 bases and the J segment 11 bases; nucleotides outside the gene matches: 14. Germline V gene lookup returns CDR1 KGHSH and CDR2 LQKENI. This CDR3 region has 16 residues. CDR3 protein: CASSSPTSGGIGEQYF. CDR3 DNA: TGTGCCAGCTCATCCCCGACTAGCGGGGGGATCGGGGAGCAGTACTTC. The variable domain in full, completed from reference TRBV18 and TRBJ2-5, reads NAGVMQNPRHLVRRRGQEARLRCSPMKGHSHVYWYRQLPEEGLKFMVYLQKENIIDESGMPKERFSAEFPKEGPSILRIQQVVRGDSAAYFCASSSPTSGGIGEQYFGPGTRLLVL.

This clone was recorded at least ten times. V usage is TRBV10-1 and J usage is TRBJ1-1; 8 bases are a match to TRBD1. J lost 7 bases, V lost 1 base, and 5 bases had no gene match. CDR1 is WNHNN and CDR2 is SYGVQD in the germline V gene (reference sequence). This CDR3 spans 14 amino acids. The CDR3 coding sequence is TGCGCCAGCAGTGAGTGGACAGGGAATAGTGAAGCTTTCTTT. Protein sequence: CASSEWTGNSEAFF.

This clone was detected only a few times. The chain is built from TRBV29-1 and TRBJ1-1, with a possible D match to TRBD1 (5 bases). This CDR3 has 14 residues. Germline V gene sequence: CDR1 SQVTM, CDR2 ANQGSEA. V was trimmed by 4 bases and J by 6 bases, leaving 18 bases between them. The CDR3 protein is CSVVPQGNSAEAFF. The CDR3 DNA follows: TGCAGCGTTGTTCCCCAGGGTAATAGTGCTGAAGCTTTCTTT. Drawing the rest from reference TRBV29-1 and TRBJ1-1, the complete variable domain is SAVISQKPSRDICQRGTSLTIQCQVDSQVTMMFWYRQQPGQSLTLIATANQGSEATYESGFVIDKFPISRPNLTFSTLTVSNMSPEDSSIYLCSVVPQGNSAEAFFGQGTRLTVV.

In this sample, this clone turned up a few times. This chain uses TRBV28 with TRBJ2-5, with 7 bases matching TRBD2. With V trimmed by 3 bases and J by 2 bases, 9 bases remained unmatched. The CDR3 is 16 residues long. Germline V lookup: CDR1 MDHEN, CDR2 SYDVKM. In nucleotides, the CDR3 is TGTGCCAGCAGTTTCCTAACGGGAGGACCACAAGAGACCCAGTACTTC. As protein: CASSFLTGGPQETQYF.

The CDR3 protein is CASRNLDRAYGYTF. The CDR3 DNA follows: TGTGCCAGTAGGAACTTGGACAGGGCCTATGGCTACACCTTC. The chain is built from TRBV19 and TRBJ1-2, with 8 bases lining up with TRBD1. Trimming cost V 6 bases and J 4 bases; bases outside gene matches: 7. In germline, CDR1 is LNHDA, CDR2 SQIVND (reference sequence). The CDR3 loop spans 14 amino acids. Full variable domain (remainder filled in from reference TRBV19 and TRBJ1-2): DGGITQSPKYLFRKEGQNVTLSCEQNLNHDAMYWYRQDPGQGLRLIYYSQIVNDFQKGDIAEGYSVSREKKESFPLTVTSAQKNPTAFYLCASRNLDRAYGYTFGSGTRLTVV.

This clone was observed at least ten times. One end of the junction does not line up with germline, which may come from a read error. V is TRBV28 and J is TRBJ2-7; D is unresolved. Germline CDR1 and CDR2: MDHEN and SYDVKM. The CDR3 contains 13 residues. CDR3 amino acids: CATSSEWGYEQYF. DNA for the CDR3: TGTGCCACCAGTTCGGAGTGGGGTTACGAGCAGTACTTC.

The chain links TRBV27 to TRBJ2-3, with TRBD2 identical over 10 bases. The length of the CDR3 is 16 residues. V was pared by 5 bases and J by 2 bases, with 7 bases of the junction left unmatched. Per the germline V gene, CDR1 is MNHEY and CDR2 is SMNVEV (reference sequence). CDR3 nucleotide sequence: TGTGCCAGCAGTGCGGGACTAGCGAGGCACACAGATACGCAGTATTTT. Its protein is CASSAGLARHTDTQYF.

This clone was seen a few times. V is TRBV29-1 and J is TRBJ2-3; 10 nucleotides align to TRBD1. The junction had 7 bases not matched to a gene; V was cut back by 7 bases and J by 3 bases. The germline V gene encodes CDR1 SQVTM and CDR2 ANQGSEA. This CDR3 spans 14 amino acids. Here the CDR3 reads CSAKRTGGTDTQYF. The CDR3 coding sequence is TGCAGCGCCAAACGGACAGGGGGAACAGATACGCAGTATTTT.

The table lists this clone with a few counts. The chain is built from TRBV19 and TRBJ1-2; unclear D gene. The germline gives CDR1 LNHDA, CDR2 SQIVND (reference sequence). V was shortened by 10 bases and J by 7 bases, with 19 bases between the two germline ends. This CDR3 spans 13 amino acids. The CDR3, as DNA: TGTGCCACCCGAACAGCTGGACCCCTTGGCTACACCTTC. As protein: CATRTAGPLGYTF.

This chain links TRBV7-2 with TRBJ2-1; the match to TRBD2 covers 8 bases. CDR1 and CDR2 (germline): SGHTA, FQGNSA. The CDR3 is made up of 15 amino acids. The V segment lost 4 bases and the J segment 8 bases; nucleotides outside the gene matches: 10. CDR3 residues: CASSSVSGGAYEQFF. The CDR3 coding sequence is TGTGCCAGCAGCTCGGTTTCCGGGGGGGCGTATGAGCAGTTCTTC. The whole variable domain, remainder taken from reference TRBV7-2 and TRBJ2-1, is GAGVSQSPSNKVTEKGKDVELRCDPISGHTALYWYRQSLGQGLEFLIYFQGNSAPDKSGLPSDRFSAERTGGSVSTLTIQRTQQEDSAVYLCASSSVSGGAYEQFFGPGTRLTVL.

This clone was counted between two and nine times. V is TRBV28 and J is TRBJ2-2; D is ambiguous. Trimming cost V 2 bases and J 6 bases, with 7 bases left between them. The CDR3 spans 13 residues. Germline lookup yields CDR1 MDHEN and CDR2 SYDVKM. DNA for the CDR3: TGTGCCAGCAGTTTAGGGCGTTCCGGGGAGCTGTTTTTT. This gives the protein CASSLGRSGELFF.

This clone was detected a few times. In DNA, the CDR3 is TGCAGCGTTAAGAAGACCGGGACCCTCTACGAGCAGTACTTC. It yields the protein CSVKKTGTLYEQYF. This sequence joins TRBV29-1 and TRBJ2-7; D may be TRBD1 or TRBD2 (5 bases each). Trimming took 5 bases from V and 3 from J, leaving 17 bases between them. The V gene's germline CDR1 is SQVTM and CDR2 ANQGSEA. The CDR3 is 14 residues long.

The table lists this clone with many counts. This CDR3 is CASSLARLDGYTF. The CDR3 DNA reads as TGTGCCAGCAGCCTGGCAAGGTTGGATGGCTACACCTTC. V gene TRBV7-9 combines with J gene TRBJ1-2; D is undetermined. V was clipped by 5 bases and J by 6 bases, with 13 bases between them. The CDR3 totals 13 residues. Germline V gives CDR1 SEHNR, CDR2 FQNEAQ (reference sequence).

Many counts were recorded for this clone. The same CDR3 arises from other DNA sequences in this sample as well. The chain uses TRBV27 and TRBJ2-1, with 8 bases identical to TRBD2. The germline V gene has CDR1 MNHEY and CDR2 SMNVEV (reference sequence). V shed 4 bases, J shed 7 bases, and the junction held 9 bases outside the gene matches. The CDR3 runs 15 residues. Written as DNA, the CDR3 is TGTGCCAGCAGTTCGCCCCCGGGAGGGAGGAATGAGCAGTTCTTC. It encodes CASSSPPGGRNEQFF.

This clone has more than one count but fewer than ten. The V gene is TRBV4-2, the J gene TRBJ2-5; 9 bases align to TRBD2. From germline, CDR1 is LGHNA and CDR2 YNFKEQ. The CDR3 runs 16 residues. Unmatched junction bases numbered 6, after V lost 1 base and J lost 3 bases. The CDR3 bases are TGTGCCAGCAGCCAAGGGCTTCGGACTAGCGAAGAGACCCAGTACTTC. Protein sequence: CASSQGLRTSEETQYF.

This clone was recorded a few times. The chain employs TRBV19 and TRBJ2-7; D is unclear. Germline-derived CDR1 and CDR2 are LNHDA and SQIVND (reference sequence). The CDR3 sequence is 18 residues long. Trimming stripped 7 bases from V and 3 bases from J, with 28 bases between. CDR3 in amino acids: CASTKPRVSGKTYYEQYF. The CDR3 DNA sequence: TGTGCCAGTACCAAACCTCGTGTATCAGGCAAGACGTACTACGAGCAGTACTTC.

The chain combines TRBV7-3 with TRBJ2-4; D is tentatively TRBD1 or TRBD2 (5 bases each). CDR3 length: 12 amino acids. Germline CDR1 and CDR2: SGHTA and FQGTGA. Trimming left V 2 bases short and J 15 bases short, with 14 bases between. CDR3 region: CASSLEGRVSYF. CDR3 coding DNA: TGTGCCAGCAGCTTAGAGGGCAGGGTTTCGTACTTC.

Comment on this clone: Germline is not matched at one junction end, which may reflect a read error. The chain joins TRBV6-6 to TRBJ2-2, with a weak D call TRBD1 (5 bases). There are 14 residues in the CDR3. Per germline, CDR1 MNHNY and CDR2 SVGAGI (reference sequence). CDR3 DNA: TGTGCCATCAGTGTGGAAGGGGCTGTTGGGGAGCTGTTTTTT. Encoded protein: CAISVEGAVGELFF.

The chain recombines TRBV2 with TRBJ2-3; TRBD1 matches at 7 bases. Trimming at V came to 11 bases and at J to 3 bases, leaving 8 bases not matched to a gene. CDR1 and CDR2 (germline): SNHLY, FYNNEI. This CDR3 spans 13 amino acids. This chain's CDR3 is CAGAQGWTDTQYF. CDR3 nucleotides: TGTGCCGGGGCACAGGGGTGGACAGATACGCAGTATTTT.

V and J are TRBV29-1 and TRBJ2-2; D uncertain. V dropped 7 bases and J dropped 0 bases, with 3 bases sitting between them. The CDR3 runs 11 residues. CDR1 is SQVTM, CDR2 ANQGSEA, per germline. CDR3 in DNA: TGCAGCGGGTCGAACACCGGGGAGCTGTTTTTT. Residues: CSGSNTGELFF.

This clone has at least ten counts. The CDR3 DNA reads as TGTGCCTGGAGATCGAGACAGTCTCAGCCCCAGCATTTT. This codes for CAWRSRQSQPQHF. V and J are TRBV30 and TRBJ1-5; D possibly corresponds to TRBD1 (5 bases). This CDR3 has 13 amino acids. Germline loops: CDR1 GTSNPN, CDR2 SVGIG (reference sequence). V was trimmed by 3 bases and J by 6 bases, leaving 12 bases between them.

The V call is TRBV29-1, the J call TRBJ1-5; possibly TRBD1 for D (6 bases). The V end was cut by 4 bases, the J end by 2 bases, with 9 bases between. The CDR3 spans 13 residues. Germline assignment: CDR1 SQVTM and CDR2 ANQGSEA. CDR3 region: CSVGGAGNQPQHF. The CDR3 nucleotides are TGCAGCGTTGGGGGGGCAGGCAATCAGCCCCAGCATTTT.

This clone was seen only a few times. V gene TRBV30 combines with J gene TRBJ1-5; D perhaps matches TRBD1 (5 bases). Between the trimmed V and J ends, which lost 1 base and 4 bases, there was a span of 14 bases. There are 15 residues in the CDR3. Per the germline V gene, CDR1 is GTSNPN and CDR2 is SVGIG (reference sequence). CDR3 coding DNA: TGTGCCTGGAGTGCCATTGACAGCCTTAATCAGCCCCAGCATTTT. This gives the protein CAWSAIDSLNQPQHF. Combining the CDR3 with reference TRBV30 and TRBJ1-5 gives the whole variable domain SQTIHQWPATLVQPVGSPLSLECTVEGTSNPNLYWYRQAAGRGLQLLFYSVGIGQISSEVPQNLSASRPQDRQFILSSKKLLLSDSGFYLCAWSAIDSLNQPQHFGDGTRLSIL.

In its sample, this clone was seen a few times. The chain couples TRBV7-9 to TRBJ1-2; D not resolved. Germline lookup yields CDR1 SEHNR and CDR2 FQNEAQ (reference sequence). The V end lost 3 bases, the J end lost 4 bases, and 9 bases lay between the germline ends. The CDR3 runs to 13 residues. CDR3 DNA sequence: TGTGCCAGCAGCTTTGAACGGGGCTATGGCTACACCTTC. Amino acids: CASSFERGYGYTF.